A single sample gave rise to the 30 T cell receptor beta chains below, sequenced in a study of T-cell reconstitution after alpha-beta-depleted transplantation in children. This sample's TCRbeta library carried unique molecular identifier barcodes. TCRdb recomputed calls from the PCR reads with MiXCR, one row per CDR3 protein. The sample includes roughly 610,000 distinct CDR3 sequences, roughly a tenth seen only once; the top ten take roughly 3.9%. The sample consisted of PBMCs from the stem cell graft donor, taken from the stem cell graft. Source of these receptors: a human donor who donated a stem cell graft to a child with acute myeloid leukemia.

This clonotype was observed a few times. Here the CDR3 DNA reads TGCAGCGTTGACGTCCCAGGGAAGGAGACCCAGTACTTC. Its translation: CSVDVPGKETQYF. This chain uses TRBV29-1 with TRBJ2-5; a weak D match, TRBD1 (5 bases). The CDR3 has 13 residues. With 3 bases removed from V and 5 bases from J, the gap between germline ends came to 13 bases. Per the germline V gene, CDR1 is SQVTM and CDR2 is ANQGSEA.

This chain connects TRBV28 to TRBJ2-5; 9 nucleotides match TRBD2. After removal of 2 bases from V and 4 bases from J, the junction contained 11 bases not matched to a gene. The CDR3 runs to 17 residues. Looked up from germline, CDR1 is MDHEN and CDR2 is SYDVKM. In DNA, the CDR3 is TGTGCCAGCAGTTTAAGTCTGGGTAGCGGGAGTGGAGAGACCCAGTACTTC. Protein: CASSLSLGSGSGETQYF. Full variable domain (remainder filled in from reference TRBV28 and TRBJ2-5): DVKVTQSSRYLVKRTGEKVFLECVQDMDHENMFWYRQDPGLGLRLIYFSYDVKMKEKGDIPEGYSVSREKKERFSLILESASTNQTSMYLCASSLSLGSGSGETQYFGPGTRLLVL.

The sample holds a few counts of this clonotype. The rearrangement uses TRBV9 and TRBJ2-2; 7 bases are shared with TRBD2. Germline V lookup: CDR1 SGDLS, CDR2 YYNGEE. Trimming took 4 bases from V and 4 from J; bases not matched to a gene: 7. This CDR3 comprises 15 residues. CDR3 amino acids: CASSLAAPGTGELFF. The CDR3 bases are TGTGCCAGCAGCCTAGCGGCCCCGGGCACCGGGGAGCTGTTTTTT.

This clonotype was seen a few times. The chain recombines TRBV20-1 with TRBJ2-2, with 7 bases identical to TRBD2. This CDR3 is built from 14 residues. Germline V CDR1 and CDR2: DFQATT, SNEGSKA (reference sequence). J gave up 7 bases and V 6 bases, and 11 bases lay outside the gene matches. The CDR3 sequence: CSAITSDGHGELFF. The CDR3 nucleotides are TGCAGTGCCATCACTAGCGATGGACACGGGGAGCTGTTTTTT.

The chain recombines TRBV20-1 with TRBJ1-2; TRBD1 matches 7 bases. The V and J ends lost 5 bases and 0 bases, in that order; junction bases with no gene match: 9. This CDR3 has 15 amino acids. CDR1 is DFQATT and CDR2 is SNEGSKA in the germline V gene (reference sequence). The CDR3 sequence: CSALGTVTSNYGYTF. CDR3 sequence (DNA): TGCAGTGCTCTCGGGACAGTGACTTCTAACTATGGCTACACCTTC.

The chain carries TRBV20-1 and TRBJ1-5; no definite D call. CDR1 and CDR2 (germline): DFQATT, SNEGSKA (reference sequence). The CDR3 is 13 residues long. Between the trimmed V and J ends, which lost 3 bases and 5 bases, there was a span of 11 bases. The CDR3 reads CSASAGLDQPQHF. For the CDR3, the DNA is TGCAGTGCTAGTGCGGGGTTAGATCAGCCCCAGCATTTT.

The chain uses TRBV12-5 and TRBJ2-3; the match to TRBD2 covers 8 bases. The CDR3 loop spans 13 amino acids. Germline V gives CDR1 LGHNT, CDR2 FRNRAP. Trimming took 1 base from V and 10 from J; bases not matched to a gene: 4. This chain's CDR3 is CASGLGAGVPQYF. CDR3 bases: TGTGCTAGTGGTTTGGGAGCGGGAGTTCCGCAGTATTTT.

This clonotype was seen at least ten times. The CDR3 loop is CASSKRGRTYEQYF. In DNA form, the CDR3 reads TGTGCCAGCAGCAAAAGAGGCAGAACCTACGAGCAGTACTTC. The chain couples TRBV21-1 to TRBJ2-7. TRBV21-1 is designated a pseudogene. The CDR3 is 14 residues long.

This chain links TRBV30 with TRBJ2-3; tentatively, D is TRBD1 (5 bases). The V end lost 3 bases, the J end lost 4 bases, and 8 bases lay between the germline ends. The germline V gene has CDR1 GTSNPN and CDR2 SVGIG (reference sequence). There are 12 residues in the CDR3. CDR3 sequence: CAWSEGADTQYF. The CDR3 nucleotides read TGTGCCTGGAGCGAAGGGGCAGATACGCAGTATTTT.

The table lists this clonotype with many counts. The chain recombines TRBV4-3 with TRBJ2-1; no clear D. Germline V gene sequence: CDR1 LGHNA, CDR2 YSLEER. The V end was cut by 2 bases, the J end by 7 bases, with 9 bases between. The CDR3 sequence is 13 residues long. The CDR3 here is CASSQSGPNEQFF. The CDR3 coding sequence is TGCGCCAGCAGCCAATCGGGTCCTAATGAGCAGTTCTTC.

This clonotype has only a few counts. The chain links TRBV4-3 to TRBJ2-1; 14 bases fit TRBD2. CDR3 length equals 16 residues. CDR1 is LGHNA and CDR2 is YSLEER in the germline V gene. V lost 1 base and J lost 8; bases outside the gene matches: 4. The CDR3: CASSQAKGLAGDEQFF. The CDR3 bases are TGCGCCAGCAGCCAAGCTAAGGGACTAGCGGGAGATGAGCAGTTCTTC.

The chain recombines TRBV12-3 or TRBV12-4 with TRBJ2-7, with a weak D call TRBD2 (6 bases). V was clipped by 5 bases and J by 7 bases, with 24 bases between them. The CDR3 sequence is 16 residues long. This CDR3 is CASSPPGGLGLGEQYF. CDR3 DNA: TGTGCCAGCAGTCCCCCCGGGGGACTCGGCCTCGGTGAGCAGTACTTC.

V gene TRBV7-2 combines with J gene TRBJ2-7; D is unresolved. This CDR3 has 14 residues. Germline CDR1 reads SGHTA; CDR2 reads FQGNSA. Deletions cut 5 bases from V and 6 bases from J, with 17 bases between. The CDR3 DNA reads as TGTGCCAGCAGCCCCCGTCCGTATCCACCCGAGCAGTACTTC. It yields the protein CASSPRPYPPEQYF. The full variable domain, its missing parts supplied by reference TRBV7-2 and TRBJ2-7, is GAGVSQSPSNKVTEKGKDVELRCDPISGHTALYWYRQSLGQGLEFLIYFQGNSAPDKSGLPSDRFSAERTGGSVSTLTIQRTQQEDSAVYLCASSPRPYPPEQYFGPGTRLTVT.

This clonotype occurred many times. V gene TRBV28 combines with J gene TRBJ1-1; no firm D call. V was cut by 6 bases and J by 0 bases, with 11 bases left in between. Germline V gene data show CDR1 as MDHEN and CDR2 as SYDVKM. This CDR3 is 14 amino acids long. CDR3 amino acids: CASRLPVMNTEAFF. The CDR3 coding sequence is TGTGCCAGCAGGTTGCCAGTCATGAACACTGAAGCTTTCTTT. Supplemented by reference TRBV28 and TRBJ1-1, the full variable domain reads DVKVTQSSRYLVKRTGEKVFLECVQDMDHENMFWYRQDPGLGLRLIYFSYDVKMKEKGDIPEGYSVSREKKERFSLILESASTNQTSMYLCASRLPVMNTEAFFGQGTRLTVV.

The V call is TRBV29-1, the J call TRBJ2-5; 11 nucleotides align to TRBD2. V was pared by 7 bases and J by 1 base, with 5 bases of the junction left unmatched. CDR1 SQVTM and CDR2 ANQGSEA come from the germline V gene. The CDR3 totals 14 residues. CDR3 sequence: CSAGLAGAQETQYF. The CDR3 DNA follows: TGCAGCGCAGGACTAGCGGGTGCCCAAGAGACCCAGTACTTC.

The chain joins TRBV28 to TRBJ2-5; TRBD2 aligns across 10 bases. V lost 4 bases to trimming and J lost 3 bases; unmatched junction nucleotides: 5. The length of the CDR3 is 15 residues. Germline values: CDR1 MDHEN, CDR2 SYDVKM. CDR3 in DNA: TGTGCCAGCAGTTCATTCGGGACTAGCGAAGAGACCCAGTACTTC. Encoded protein: CASSSFGTSEETQYF.

The chain carries TRBV5-1 and TRBJ2-1; tentatively, D is TRBD1 (5 bases). Trimming stripped 4 bases from V and 0 bases from J, with 11 bases between. The CDR3 is 15 amino acids. Per the germline V gene, CDR1 is SGHRS and CDR2 is YFSETQ. CDR3 loop: CASSLDSFSYNEQFF. For the CDR3, the DNA is TGCGCCAGCAGCCTCGACAGTTTCTCCTACAATGAGCAGTTCTTC.

This clonotype was picked up many times. The genes are TRBV12-3 or TRBV12-4 and TRBJ1-5, with unresolved D. The V and J ends lost 2 bases and 1 base respectively, with 3 bases between them. The CDR3 runs to 13 residues. DNA for the CDR3: TGTGCCAGCAGTTTAAAGAGCAATCAGCCCCAGCATTTT. As protein: CASSLKSNQPQHF.

This chain uses TRBV5-1 with TRBJ2-7, with no clear D. V dropped 0 bases and J dropped 5 bases, with 9 bases sitting between them. The CDR3 runs 13 residues. Germline CDR1 SGHRS, CDR2 YFSETQ. The DNA for the CDR3 is TGCGCCAGCAGCTTGGTAGGGAACGACGAGCAGTACTTC. Encoded protein: CASSLVGNDEQYF. The whole variable domain, filled in from reference TRBV5-1 and TRBJ2-7, reads KAGVTQTPRYLIKTRGQQVTLSCSPISGHRSVSWYQQTPGQGLQFLFEYFSETQRNKGNFPGRFSGRQFSNSRSEMNVSTLELGDSALYLCASSLVGNDEQYFGPGTRLTVT.

This clonotype was seen ten or more times. The chain recombines TRBV12-3 or TRBV12-4 with TRBJ1-4; D gene unclear. The CDR3 length is 14 residues. Trimming cost V 5 bases and J 7 bases, with 14 bases left between them. CDR3 coding DNA: TGTGCCAGCAGTCCCCCGCGACGGAGTGAAAAACTGTTTTTT. Translation gives CASSPPRRSEKLFF.

The chain uses TRBV18 and TRBJ2-2; D not certain. V was pared by 3 bases and J by 1 base, with 9 bases between. Germline values: CDR1 KGHSH, CDR2 LQKENI. The CDR3 has 15 amino acids. The DNA of the CDR3 is TGTGCCAGCTCACCCAACCTGGGGAACACCGGGGAGCTGTTTTTT. This codes for CASSPNLGNTGELFF.

This clonotype was picked up a small number of times. The chain combines TRBV20-1 with TRBJ1-2, with D tentatively TRBD1 (6 bases). Per germline, CDR1 DFQATT and CDR2 SNEGSKA (reference sequence). V lost 6 bases and J 2 bases, leaving 10 bases between the germline ends. This CDR3 has 12 amino acids. The CDR3 nucleotides read TGCAGTGCGTGGAGGGGGAACTATGGCTACACCTTC. Translating gives CSAWRGNYGYTF.

This clonotype was seen ten or more times. This chain uses TRBV28 with TRBJ1-1; 8 positions match TRBD1. V gave up 5 bases and J gave up 5 bases; unmatched junction bases: 10. CDR1 and CDR2 from the germline V gene are MDHEN and SYDVKM. The CDR3 has 15 residues. The chain's CDR3 is CASSPRTGLGTEAFF. Here the CDR3 DNA reads TGTGCCAGCAGTCCGCGGACAGGGTTGGGGACTGAAGCTTTCTTT.

In its sample, this clonotype was seen many times. The V gene is TRBV20-1, the J gene TRBJ2-7, with TRBD2 as a possible D gene (6 bases). The germline V gene has CDR1 DFQATT and CDR2 SNEGSKA (reference sequence). V lost 7 bases, J lost 4 bases, and 20 bases lay in between. The CDR3 runs to 14 residues. CDR3: CSGGDSGRTYEQYF. For the CDR3, the DNA is TGCAGTGGCGGAGATAGTGGGAGGACGTACGAGCAGTACTTC.

In this sample, this clonotype turned up many times. The gene calls are TRBV5-1 and TRBJ2-3; 8 bases agree with TRBD2. V shed 3 bases and J 0 bases; nucleotides not matched to a gene: 3. The CDR3 consists of 15 residues. CDR1 and CDR2 (germline): SGHRS, YFSETQ. The CDR3 protein is CASSSWTSSTDTQYF. For the CDR3, the DNA is TGCGCCAGCAGCTCTTGGACTAGCAGCACAGATACGCAGTATTTT.

This clonotype was seen at least ten times. V is TRBV5-5 and J is TRBJ2-2, with 7 bases fitting TRBD2. V shed 3 bases, J shed 7 bases, and the junction held 15 bases outside the gene matches. The CDR3 loop spans 17 amino acids. Per germline, CDR1 SGHKS and CDR2 YYEKEE (reference sequence). CDR3 nucleotides: TGTGCCAGCAGCTCTGGGGGGGGAGGTAGCCACGTCGGGGAGCTGTTTTTT. The encoded protein is CASSSGGGGSHVGELFF.

This clonotype was observed a handful of times. The V call is TRBV3-1, the J call TRBJ2-5; 7 bases agree with TRBD2. After removal of 0 bases from V and 6 bases from J, the junction contained 7 bases not matched to a gene. Germline values: CDR1 LGHDT, CDR2 YNNKEL (reference sequence). The CDR3 sequence is 15 residues long. The DNA for the CDR3 is TGTGCCAGCAGCCAAGATAGCGGGTGGAGGAAGACCCAGTACTTC. It specifies CASSQDSGWRKTQYF.

The CDR3 loop is CASSPPGLSDTGELFF. The CDR3 DNA reads TGTGCCAGCAGCCCCCCGGGACTTTCCGACACCGGGGAGCTGTTTTTT. The gene calls are TRBV7-9 and TRBJ2-2; D possibly corresponds to TRBD2 (6 bases). Trimming took 5 bases from V and 3 from J, leaving 16 bases between them. The CDR3 totals 16 residues. Germline CDR1 and CDR2: SEHNR and FQNEAQ (reference sequence).

The CDR3 coding sequence is TGTGCCTGGAGTGTGAGCGGAACTATCACCGGGGAGCTGTTTTTT. Encoded protein: CAWSVSGTITGELFF. V gene TRBV30 combines with J gene TRBJ2-2, with a possible D match to TRBD2 (5 bases). This CDR3 has 15 residues. Germline loops: CDR1 GTSNPN, CDR2 SVGIG (reference sequence). V was trimmed by 0 bases and J by 4 bases, leaving 12 bases between them.

The table lists this clonotype with many counts. This rearrangement joins TRBV20-1 to TRBJ2-7; D unresolved. Germline-derived CDR1 and CDR2 are DFQATT and SNEGSKA (reference sequence). The CDR3 extends over 14 amino acids. Trimming stripped 0 bases from V and 3 bases from J, with 12 bases between. CDR3 bases: TGCAGTGCTAGAGATCTAGGCCCGCACTACGAGCAGTACTTC. It codes for CSARDLGPHYEQYF.